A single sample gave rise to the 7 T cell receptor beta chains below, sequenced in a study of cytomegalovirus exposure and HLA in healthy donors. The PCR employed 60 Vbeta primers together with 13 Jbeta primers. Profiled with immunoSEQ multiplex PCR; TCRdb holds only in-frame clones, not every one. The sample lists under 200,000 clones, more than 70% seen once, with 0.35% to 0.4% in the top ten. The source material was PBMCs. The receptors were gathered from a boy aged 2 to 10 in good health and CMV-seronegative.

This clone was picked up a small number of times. The CDR3 sequence is CASSAWGQPIYGYTF. DNA for the CDR3: TGTGCCAGCAGCGCCTGGGGGCAGCCAATCTATGGCTACACCTTC. The rearrangement links TRBV7-2 to TRBJ1-2; D perhaps matches TRBD1 (6 bases). The CDR3 runs 15 residues. V dropped 5 bases and J dropped 4 bases, with 17 bases sitting between them. Germline CDR1 is SGHTA and CDR2 is FQGNSA. Drawing the rest from reference TRBV7-2 and TRBJ1-2, the complete variable domain is GAGVSQSPSNKVTEKGKDVELRCDPISGHTALYWYRQSLGQGLEFLIYFQGNSAPDKSGLPSDRFSAERTGGSVSTLTIQRTQQEDSAVYLCASSAWGQPIYGYTFGSGTRLTVV.

The CDR3 loop reads CASSVRTGRNQPQHF. CDR3 DNA: TGTGCCAGCAGTGTTCGGACAGGGAGGAATCAGCCCCAGCATTTT. The genes are TRBV2 and TRBJ1-5; 8 bases agree with TRBD1. From germline, CDR1 is SNHLY and CDR2 FYNNEI. J gave up 4 bases and V 4 bases, and 6 bases lay outside the gene matches. This CDR3 is built from 15 residues.

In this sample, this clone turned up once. CDR3 amino acids: CSARRPGEQFF. The CDR3 coding sequence is TGCAGTGCTAGACGTCCGGGAGAGCAGTTCTTC. J is TRBJ2-1 and V is TRBV20-1; D is possibly TRBD2 (5 bases). V gave up 2 bases and J gave up 10 bases, with 9 bases separating them. Germline CDR1 and CDR2: DFQATT and SNEGSKA (reference sequence). The CDR3 extends over 11 amino acids.

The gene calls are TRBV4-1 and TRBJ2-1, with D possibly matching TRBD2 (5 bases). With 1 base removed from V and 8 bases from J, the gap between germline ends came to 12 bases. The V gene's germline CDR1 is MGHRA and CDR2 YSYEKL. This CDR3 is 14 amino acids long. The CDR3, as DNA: TGCGCCAGCAGCCAAGTTCCTGGGCGGGATGAGCAGTTCTTC. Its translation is CASSQVPGRDEQFF.

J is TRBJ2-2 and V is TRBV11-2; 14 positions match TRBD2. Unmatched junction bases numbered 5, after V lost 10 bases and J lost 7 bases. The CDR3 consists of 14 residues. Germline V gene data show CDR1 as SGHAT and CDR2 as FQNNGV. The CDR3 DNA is TGTGCCACCGGGACTAGCGGGAGTTTCGGGGAGCTGTTTTTT. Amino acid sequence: CATGTSGSFGELFF.

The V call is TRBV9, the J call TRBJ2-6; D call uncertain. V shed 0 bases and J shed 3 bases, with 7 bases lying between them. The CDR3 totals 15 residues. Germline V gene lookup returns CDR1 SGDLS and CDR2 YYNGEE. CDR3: CASSVDPIGANVLTF. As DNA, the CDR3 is TGTGCCAGCAGCGTAGATCCAATTGGGGCCAACGTCCTGACTTTC.

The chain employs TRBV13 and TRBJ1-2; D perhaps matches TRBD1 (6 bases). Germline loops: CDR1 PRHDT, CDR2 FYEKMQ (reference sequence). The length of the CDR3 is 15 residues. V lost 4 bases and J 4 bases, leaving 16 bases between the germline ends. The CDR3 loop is CASSSTQGYGYGYTF. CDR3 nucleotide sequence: TGTGCCAGCAGCTCGACCCAGGGGTATGGCTATGGCTACACCTTC.